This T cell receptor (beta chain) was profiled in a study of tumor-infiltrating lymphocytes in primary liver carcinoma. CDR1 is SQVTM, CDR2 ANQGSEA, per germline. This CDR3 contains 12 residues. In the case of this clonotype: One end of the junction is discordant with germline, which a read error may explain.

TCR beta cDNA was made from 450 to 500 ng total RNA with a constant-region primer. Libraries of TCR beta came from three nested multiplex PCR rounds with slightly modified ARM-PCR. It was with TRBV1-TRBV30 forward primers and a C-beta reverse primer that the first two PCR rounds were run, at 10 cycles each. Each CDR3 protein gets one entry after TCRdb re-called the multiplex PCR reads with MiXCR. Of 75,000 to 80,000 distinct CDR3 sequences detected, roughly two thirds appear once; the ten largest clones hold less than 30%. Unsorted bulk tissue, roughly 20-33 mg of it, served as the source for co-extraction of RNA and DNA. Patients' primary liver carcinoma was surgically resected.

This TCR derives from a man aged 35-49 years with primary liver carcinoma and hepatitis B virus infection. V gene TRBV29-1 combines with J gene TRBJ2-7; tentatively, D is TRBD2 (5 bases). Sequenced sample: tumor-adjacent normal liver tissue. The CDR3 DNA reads TGCAGCGTTGAGGCCGGGGTGGGCAAGCACTACTTC. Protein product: CSVEAGVGKHYF.